This TCR beta chain appears in the sequencing data of a study of regulatory T cells in long-lasting Graves disease. Specified time point: newly diagnosed GD, antithyroid drugs for less than 3 months. The authors made the TCR library using RNA they extracted from PBMCs. The CDR3 has 15 residues. The J segment lost 1 base and the V segment lost 6 bases, leaving 9 bases of the junction unmatched. CDR1 and CDR2 (germline): SQVTM, ANQGSEA. Researchers made TCR beta libraries by using iRepertoire HTBI primers and running Arm-PCR on CDR3 regions. TCRdb independently ran MiXCR on the multiplex PCR reads; one entry per CDR3 protein. The sample includes some 330,000 distinct CDR3 sequences, about an eighth seen only once; the top ten take 18%. This clonotype has ten or more counts. The data also belong to a second study, concerning T cells in Graves' hyperthyroidism and ophthalmopathy.

The sequencing here drew on peripheral blood mononuclear cells (PBMCs), taken at new diagnosis, from a patient treated with antithyroid drugs. The V call is TRBV29-1, the J call TRBJ1-2; 9 bases agree with TRBD1. The TCR sequence derives from a woman aged 18-30 years with Graves disease. DNA of the CDR3: TGCAGCGTCCTCCGCCGGGACAGGGATAACTATGGCTACACCTTC. Translated, it gives CSVLRRDRDNYGYTF.